Listed below are T cell receptor beta chains from one sample, sequenced in a study of post-analysis software for immune sequencing data. TCRdb fed the PCR reads into MiXCR, producing one record per CDR3 protein. The data hold almost 700,000 distinct CDR3 sequences, with over 45% observed a single time. The sequenced sample was blood. The receptors come from a girl aged 2-9 years with multiple sclerosis. CDR3s include the opening cysteine and the closing phenylalanine or tryptophan. The order of the fields is J gene, V gene, clone size, D gene, CDR3 DNA, CDR3 protein. D genes are given only for firm matches. Only part of the rows carry a size: once, few, many, or a class if the clone is expanded.

j_gene: TRBJ2-1; v_gene: TRBV10-3; abundance: .; d_gene: TRBD1; CDR3nt: TGTGCCATCAGTGGCGGACAGGGGGCGGGTGAGCAGTTCTTC; CDR3aa: CAISGGQGAGEQFF
j_gene: TRBJ1-5; v_gene: TRBV4-2; abundance: .; d_gene: .; CDR3nt: TGTGCCCGCAGCGGGGGGACGGGTCAGCCCCAGCATTTT; CDR3aa: CARSGGTGQPQHF
j_gene: TRBJ2-3; v_gene: TRBV7-2; abundance: .; d_gene: .; CDR3nt: TGTGCCAGCAGGCTGCAGGCGGGAAGCACAGATACGCAGTATTTT; CDR3aa: CASRLQAGSTDTQYF
j_gene: TRBJ1-5; v_gene: TRBV7-8; abundance: .; d_gene: .; CDR3nt: TGTGCCAGCAGCGCCCCAGCGGGACATCAGCCCCAGCATTTT; CDR3aa: CASSAPAGHQPQHF
j_gene: TRBJ2-1; v_gene: TRBV29-1; abundance: .; d_gene: TRBD1; CDR3nt: TGCAGCGTTTTCCGGACAGGGCAAAACGACAATGAGCAGTTCTTC; CDR3aa: CSVFRTGQNDNEQFF
j_gene: TRBJ2-5; v_gene: TRBV7-3; abundance: .; d_gene: TRBD2; CDR3nt: TGTGCCAGCAGCTTAATTAGCGGGAGGCTTCAAGAGACCCAGTACTTC; CDR3aa: CASSLISGRLQETQYF
j_gene: TRBJ2-4; v_gene: TRBV3-1; abundance: once; d_gene: TRBD1; CDR3nt: TGTGCCAGCAGCCAAGCAGGGGGCATTCAGTACTTC; CDR3aa: CASSQAGGIQYF
j_gene: TRBJ2-5; v_gene: TRBV3-1; abundance: .; d_gene: .; CDR3nt: TGTGCCAGCAGCCAAATCACGCGGGGAGGAGAGACCCAGTACTTC; CDR3aa: CASSQITRGGETQYF
j_gene: TRBJ2-5; v_gene: TRBV13; abundance: .; d_gene: .; CDR3nt: TGTGCCAGCAGCCGAGGGGTCGCAGGGCAAGAGACCCAGTACTTC; CDR3aa: CASSRGVAGQETQYF
j_gene: TRBJ2-3; v_gene: TRBV4-1; abundance: .; d_gene: .; CDR3nt: TGCGCCAGCAGCCACCTCGCGGAAGGGGTCGGAGATACGCAGTATTTT; CDR3aa: CASSHLAEGVGDTQYF
j_gene: TRBJ2-1; v_gene: TRBV4-1; abundance: .; d_gene: .; CDR3nt: TGCGCCAGCAGCCATTTAGCGGACAGCTCCTACAATGAGCAGTTCTTC; CDR3aa: CASSHLADSSYNEQFF
j_gene: TRBJ2-7; v_gene: TRBV5-1; abundance: .; d_gene: .; CDR3nt: TGCGCCAGCAGCTGGGATAGGATGGGCTACGAGCAGTACTTC; CDR3aa: CASSWDRMGYEQYF
j_gene: TRBJ2-7; v_gene: TRBV12-3/TRBV12-4; abundance: .; d_gene: TRBD1; CDR3nt: TGTGCCAGCAGTGCGACAGGGGTCTACGAGCAGTACTTC; CDR3aa: CASSATGVYEQYF
j_gene: TRBJ2-3; v_gene: TRBV12-3/TRBV12-4; abundance: .; d_gene: .; CDR3nt: TGTGCCAGCGGTTCGGAAGGGGGGAGCACAGATACGCAGTATTTT; CDR3aa: CASGSEGGSTDTQYF
j_gene: TRBJ2-1; v_gene: TRBV4-1; abundance: .; d_gene: .; CDR3nt: TGCGCCAGCAGCCAAGATTTAGGAGGGGGCCCCTACAATGAGCAGTTCTTC; CDR3aa: CASSQDLGGGPYNEQFF
j_gene: TRBJ2-1; v_gene: TRBV7-3; abundance: .; d_gene: TRBD2; CDR3nt: TGTGCCAGCAGCCTAACTAGCGGGAGCCATGATGAGCAGTTCTTC; CDR3aa: CASSLTSGSHDEQFF
j_gene: TRBJ1-1; v_gene: TRBV29-1; abundance: once; d_gene: .; CDR3nt: TGCAGCGTTCGCCCCCGGTCCGCTGAAGCTTTCTTT; CDR3aa: CSVRPRSAEAFF